This T cell receptor beta chain came from a study of T cell responses to AZD1222 COVID-19 vaccine. Findings and caveats of the study: Dominant CD4 TCR responses targeted spike regions 160-218 and 743-854. Repertoires were sampled only after the peak T cell response.

On this clone: Antigen unknown.

This CDR3 is 15 amino acids long. This table comes from immunoSEQ multiplex PCR, and its TCRdb copy is limited to in-frame clones, with some not included. This table has around 97,000 clones, 91% appearing once. The V call is TRBV1, the J call TRBJ2-1. TRBV1 is assigned pseudogene status. This TCR was sampled from an adult in good health. Specimen: peripheral blood, collected on day 0 of AZD1222 vaccination. Here the CDR3 reads CTSSQDIRLNNEQFF. The CDR3, as DNA: TGCACCAGCAGCCAAGATATAAGGCTAAACAATGAGCAGTTCTTC.